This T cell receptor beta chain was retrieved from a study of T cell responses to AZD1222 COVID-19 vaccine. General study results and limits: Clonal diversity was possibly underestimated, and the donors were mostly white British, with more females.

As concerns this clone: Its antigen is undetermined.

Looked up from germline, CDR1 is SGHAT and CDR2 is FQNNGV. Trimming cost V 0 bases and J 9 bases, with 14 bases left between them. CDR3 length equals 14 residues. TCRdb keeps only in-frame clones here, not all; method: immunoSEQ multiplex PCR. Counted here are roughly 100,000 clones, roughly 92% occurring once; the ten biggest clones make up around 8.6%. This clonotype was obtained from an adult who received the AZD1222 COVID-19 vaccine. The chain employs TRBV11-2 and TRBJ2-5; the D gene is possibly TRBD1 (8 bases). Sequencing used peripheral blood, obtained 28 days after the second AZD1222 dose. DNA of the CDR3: TGTGCCAGCAGCTTAGATCGGACAGGGAGGGCCCAGTACTTC. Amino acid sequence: CASSLDRTGRAQYF.